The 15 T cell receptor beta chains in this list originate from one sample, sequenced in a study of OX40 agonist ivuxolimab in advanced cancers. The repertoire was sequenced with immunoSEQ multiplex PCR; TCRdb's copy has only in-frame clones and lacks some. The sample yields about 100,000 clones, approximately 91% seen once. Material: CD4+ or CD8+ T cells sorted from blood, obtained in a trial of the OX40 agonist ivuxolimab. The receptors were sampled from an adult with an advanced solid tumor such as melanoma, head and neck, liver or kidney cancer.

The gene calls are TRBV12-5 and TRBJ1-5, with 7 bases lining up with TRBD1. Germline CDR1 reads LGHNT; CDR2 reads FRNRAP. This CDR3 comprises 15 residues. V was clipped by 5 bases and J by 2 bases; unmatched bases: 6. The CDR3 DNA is TGTGCTAGTGGTCCGAGGACAGGACGCAATCAGCCCCAGCATTTT. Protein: CASGPRTGRNQPQHF.

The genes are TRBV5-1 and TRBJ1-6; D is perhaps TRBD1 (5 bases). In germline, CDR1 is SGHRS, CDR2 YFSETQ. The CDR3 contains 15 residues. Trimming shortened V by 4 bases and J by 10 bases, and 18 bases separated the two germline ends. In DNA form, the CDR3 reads TGCGCCAGCAGCAGGGACGGGTCTTTGGGATCACCCCTCCACTTT. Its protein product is CASSRDGSLGSPLHF.

This chain's CDR3 is CASSTGGGVDTQYF. CDR3 sequence (DNA): TGTGCCAGCAGTACAGGGGGCGGCGTAGATACGCAGTATTTT. V is TRBV28 and J is TRBJ2-3; 9 bases match TRBD1. The CDR3 is 14 amino acids. Germline-derived CDR1 and CDR2 are MDHEN and SYDVKM. V shed 5 bases and J 5 bases; nucleotides not matched to a gene: 5.

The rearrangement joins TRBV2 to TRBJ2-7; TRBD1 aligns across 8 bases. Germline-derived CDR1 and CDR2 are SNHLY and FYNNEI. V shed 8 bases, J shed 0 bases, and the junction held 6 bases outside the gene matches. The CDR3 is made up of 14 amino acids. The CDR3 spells CASRGQGFSYEQYF. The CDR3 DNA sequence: TGTGCCAGCCGAGGACAGGGCTTCTCCTACGAGCAGTACTTC.

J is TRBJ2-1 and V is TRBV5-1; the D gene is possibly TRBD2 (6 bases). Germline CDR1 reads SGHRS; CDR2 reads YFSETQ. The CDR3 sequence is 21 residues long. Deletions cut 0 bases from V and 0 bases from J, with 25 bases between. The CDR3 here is CASSLELAASPFLSSYNEQFF. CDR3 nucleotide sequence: TGCGCCAGCAGCTTGGAACTAGCCGCCTCTCCGTTCCTGAGCTCCTACAATGAGCAGTTCTTC. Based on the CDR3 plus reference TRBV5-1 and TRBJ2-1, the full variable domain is KAGVTQTPRYLIKTRGQQVTLSCSPISGHRSVSWYQQTPGQGLQFLFEYFSETQRNKGNFPGRFSGRQFSNSRSEMNVSTLELGDSALYLCASSLELAASPFLSSYNEQFFGPGTRLTVL.

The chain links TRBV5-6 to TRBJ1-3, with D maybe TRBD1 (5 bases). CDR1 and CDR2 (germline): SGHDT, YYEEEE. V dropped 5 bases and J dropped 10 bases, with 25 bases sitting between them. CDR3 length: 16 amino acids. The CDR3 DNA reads TGTGCCAGCAGTTCCCGGATTGTCGACAGCGACGAGACCATATATTTT. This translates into CASSSRIVDSDETIYF.

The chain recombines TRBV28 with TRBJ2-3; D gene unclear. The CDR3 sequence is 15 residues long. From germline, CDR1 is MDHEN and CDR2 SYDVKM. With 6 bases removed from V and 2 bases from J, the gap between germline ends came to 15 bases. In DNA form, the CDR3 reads TGTGCCAGCAGCCCCGGTTCGCCTACCACAGATACGCAGTATTTT. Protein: CASSPGSPTTDTQYF.

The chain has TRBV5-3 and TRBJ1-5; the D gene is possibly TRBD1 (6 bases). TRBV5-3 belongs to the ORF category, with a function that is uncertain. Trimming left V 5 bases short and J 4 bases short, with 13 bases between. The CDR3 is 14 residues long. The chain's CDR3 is CARRTNDRNQPQHF. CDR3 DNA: TGTGCCAGAAGAACTAATGACAGGAATCAGCCCCAGCATTTT.

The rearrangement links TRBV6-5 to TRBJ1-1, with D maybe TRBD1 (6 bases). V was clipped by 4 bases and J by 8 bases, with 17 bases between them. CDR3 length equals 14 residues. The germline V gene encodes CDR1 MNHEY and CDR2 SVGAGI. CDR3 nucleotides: TGTGCCAGCAGTTCGGGATGGGGGGGCCACGAAGCTTTCTTT. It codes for CASSSGWGGHEAFF.

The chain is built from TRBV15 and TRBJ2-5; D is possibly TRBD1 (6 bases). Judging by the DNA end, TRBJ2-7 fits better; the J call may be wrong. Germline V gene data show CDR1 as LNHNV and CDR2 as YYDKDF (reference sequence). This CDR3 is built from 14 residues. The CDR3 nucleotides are TGTGCCACCAGCCGAGGGGGAGCAGCCTACGAGCAGTACTTC. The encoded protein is CATSRGGAAYEQYF.

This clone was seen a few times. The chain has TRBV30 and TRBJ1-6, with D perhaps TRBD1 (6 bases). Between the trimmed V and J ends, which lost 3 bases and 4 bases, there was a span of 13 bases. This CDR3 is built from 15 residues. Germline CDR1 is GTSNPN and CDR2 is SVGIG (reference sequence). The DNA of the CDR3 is TGTGCCTGGAGCGGACAGAAAAATTATAATTCACCCCTCCACTTT. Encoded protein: CAWSGQKNYNSPLHF.

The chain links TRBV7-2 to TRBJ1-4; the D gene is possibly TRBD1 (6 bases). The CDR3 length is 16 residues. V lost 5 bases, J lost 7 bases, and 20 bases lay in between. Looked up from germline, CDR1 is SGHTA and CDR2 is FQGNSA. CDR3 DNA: TGTGCCAGCAGCCCCGGGACATGGCTTCAGAGTGAAAAACTGTTTTTT. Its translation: CASSPGTWLQSEKLFF.

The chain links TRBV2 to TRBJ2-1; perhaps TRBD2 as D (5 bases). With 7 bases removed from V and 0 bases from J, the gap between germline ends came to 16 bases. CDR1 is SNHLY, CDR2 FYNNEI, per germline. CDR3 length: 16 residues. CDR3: CASMWISGSSYNEQFF. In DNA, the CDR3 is TGTGCCAGCATGTGGATAAGCGGAAGCTCCTACAATGAGCAGTTCTTC.

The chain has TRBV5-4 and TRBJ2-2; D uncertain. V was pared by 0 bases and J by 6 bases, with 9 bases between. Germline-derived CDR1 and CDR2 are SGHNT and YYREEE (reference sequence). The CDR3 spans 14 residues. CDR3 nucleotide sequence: TGTGCCAGCAGCTTGGTTGGGGTCTCCGGGGAGCTGTTTTTT. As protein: CASSLVGVSGELFF.

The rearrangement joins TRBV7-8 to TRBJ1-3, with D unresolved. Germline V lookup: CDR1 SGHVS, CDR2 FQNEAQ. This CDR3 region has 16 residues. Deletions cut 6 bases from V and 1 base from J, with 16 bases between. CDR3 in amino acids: CASRPRRKMSGNTIYF. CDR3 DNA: TGTGCCAGCAGACCCCGGCGTAAAATGTCTGGAAACACCATATATTTT.